This TCR beta chain was documented in a study of T cell responses to AZD1222 COVID-19 vaccine. Comments on this clone: Its antigen is unidentified.

Study-level points and caveats: Possibly, clonal diversity was underestimated; donors were largely white British and included more females. Scientists sampled the repertoires only once the peak T cell response had passed.

The length of the CDR3 is 15 residues. The V and J ends lost 2 bases and 8 bases respectively, with 19 bases between them. Germline CDR1 SGHRS, CDR2 YFSETQ. The repertoire was sequenced with immunoSEQ multiplex PCR; TCRdb's copy has only in-frame clones and lacks some. This sample has roughly 180,000 clones, with 70% to 90% found just once. J is TRBJ1-2 and V is TRBV5-1; D remains unclear. The sample in question was peripheral blood, obtained on day 0 of AZD1222 vaccination. This TCR was sampled from an adult in good health. The CDR3 is CASSFGNIGRKGYTF. DNA for the CDR3: TGCGCCAGCAGCTTTGGGAATATCGGCAGGAAAGGCTACACCTTC.